This T cell receptor (beta chain) came from a study of T cell changes during pregnancy in multiple sclerosis. TCRdb's copy holds only in-frame clones and misses some; the assay was immunoSEQ multiplex PCR. This table holds around 30,000 clones, roughly 87% found once. V was clipped by 2 bases and J by 11 bases, with 13 bases between them. Germline V gene sequence: CDR1 MDHEN, CDR2 SYDVKM. CDR3 length: 13 residues. The source material was CD8+ T cells from peripheral blood mononuclear cells, sampled before pregnancy. The source of this sequence is a female donor with multiple sclerosis, enrolled in a pregnancy study. The chain couples TRBV28 to TRBJ1-5, with D perhaps matching TRBD1 (6 bases). This chain's CDR3 is CASSLAGDVAQHF. DNA for the CDR3: TGTGCCAGCAGTTTAGCAGGGGATGTGGCCCAGCATTTT.